These T cell receptor beta chains were read from a single sample in a study of shared clonotypes between healthy human individuals. TCRdb keeps only in-frame clones here, not all; method: immunoSEQ multiplex PCR. Here the sample spans more than 2 million clones, 90% to 97% being singletons. Sequencing was carried out using naive CD4+ T cells sorted from blood. These receptors came from a man aged 18 to 30 in good health. The CDR3 runs from the conserved cysteine through the conserved F or W. D genes are given only for firm matches. Clone size is given for some rows only: seen once, a few or many times, or a class if the clone is expanded.

clone_size,d_call,cdr3_length,v_call,j_call,cdr3_aa,cdr3_nt
once,-,13,TRBV25-1,TRBJ2-7,CAGVGSGKYEQYF,TGTGCCGGGGTCGGGAGCGGTAAGTACGAGCAGTACTTC
-,-,14,TRBV6-1,TRBJ1-5,CASSRGDSNQPQHF,TGTGCCAGCAGTAGGGGGGATAGCAATCAGCCCCAGCATTTT
once,-,14,TRBV11-2,TRBJ2-2,CASSLGVNTGELFF,TGTGCCAGCAGCTTAGGGGTGAACACCGGGGAGCTGTTTTTT
-,-,17,TRBV21-1,TRBJ2-2,CASSDKDRDYFCGELFF,-
-,-,15,TRBV7-9,TRBJ2-2,CASSPQGWDTGELFF,TGTGCCAGCAGCCCCCAGGGGTGGGACACCGGGGAGCTGTTTTTT
-,TRBD1,16,TRBV28,TRBJ2-7,CASTDPSLGQDHEQYF,TGTGCCAGCACCGACCCCTCGCTGGGACAGGACCACGAGCAGTACTTC
-,-,14,TRBV11-3,TRBJ2-3,CASSLGGFADTQYF,TGTGCCAGCAGCTTAGGCGGTTTCGCAGATACGCAGTATTTT
-,-,14,TRBV5-6,TRBJ1-2,CASSSVQEFYGYTF,TGTGCCAGCAGCTCCGTACAGGAATTCTATGGCTACACCTTC
-,TRBD1,14,TRBV6-5,TRBJ1-6,CASSRQGVGGPLHF,TGTGCCAGCAGTAGACAGGGGGTAGGCGGACCCCTCCACTTT
-,-,13,TRBV9,TRBJ2-2,CASSVLYTGELFF,TGTGCCAGCAGCGTGCTATACACCGGGGAGCTGTTTTTT
-,TRBD1,15,TRBV30,TRBJ1-5,CAWSPGQGGNQPQHF,TGTGCCTGGAGTCCCGGACAGGGCGGCAATCAGCCCCAGCATTTT
-,-,16,TRBV5-1,TRBJ2-7,CASSLGQGSWVYEQYF,TGCGCCAGCAGCTTGGGCCAGGGAAGTTGGGTCTACGAGCAGTACTTC
-,-,12,TRBV5-6,TRBJ2-2,CASSVGTGELFF,TGTGCCAGTAGCGTGGGTACCGGGGAGCTGTTTTTT
-,-,14,TRBV5-1,TRBJ2-2,CASSSGATPGELFF,TGCGCCAGCAGCTCCGGGGCAACGCCCGGGGAGCTGTTTTTT
-,TRBD1,16,TRBV2,TRBJ1-1,CASSIDPGTANTEAFF,TGTGCCAGCAGTATAGACCCCGGGACAGCGAACACTGAAGCTTTCTTT